These 10 T cell receptor beta chains share one sample of origin, sequenced in a study of cytomegalovirus exposure and HLA in healthy donors. This PCR relied on a set of 60 Vbeta primers and 13 Jbeta primers. Generated by immunoSEQ multiplex PCR, the TCRdb table keeps only in-frame clones and is missing some. The data contain approximately 150,000 clones, around four fifths of them singletons. What was sequenced was PBMCs. These receptors all come from a woman aged 25 to 39 in good health and CMV-seropositive.

In this sample, this clone turned up a few times. The chain uses TRBV6-5 and TRBJ2-2; unclear D gene. Deletions cut 8 bases from V and 2 bases from J, with 12 bases between. The CDR3 loop spans 14 amino acids. Germline V gene sequence: CDR1 MNHEY, CDR2 SVGAGI. CDR3 DNA: TGTGCCAGCCACCCCCGGGTCAACACCGGGGAGCTGTTTTTT. Translation gives CASHPRVNTGELFF.

The V gene is TRBV30, the J gene TRBJ1-2, with 7 nucleotides matching TRBD1. CDR3 length: 13 residues. With 1 base clipped from V and 2 bases from J, the junction kept 1 base outside the gene matches. Germline CDR1 reads GTSNPN; CDR2 reads SVGIG (reference sequence). This CDR3 reads CAWSAQGNYGYTF. Written as DNA, the CDR3 is TGTGCCTGGAGTGCACAGGGGAACTATGGCTACACCTTC.

The rearrangement joins TRBV7-2 to TRBJ1-5; D remains ambiguous. Germline V lookup: CDR1 SGHTA, CDR2 FQGNSA. Between the trimmed V and J ends, which lost 1 base and 0 bases, there was a span of 7 bases. CDR3 length: 15 residues. The CDR3 loop is CASSLDKNSNQPQHF. In nucleotides, the CDR3 is TGTGCCAGCAGCTTAGACAAGAATAGCAATCAGCCCCAGCATTTT.

This clone has just one count. The chain has TRBV9 and TRBJ2-7, with D perhaps TRBD2 (5 bases). This CDR3 contains 14 residues. Germline CDR1 is SGDLS and CDR2 is YYNGEE. Trimming pared 3 bases from V and 3 bases from J, leaving 13 bases between. CDR3 loop: CASSEDGRGYEQYF. In DNA form, the CDR3 reads TGTGCCAGCAGCGAAGACGGTCGGGGCTACGAGCAGTACTTC.

This chain uses TRBV19 with TRBJ2-7, with TRBD1 matching over 7 bases. The germline CDR1 and CDR2 sequences are LNHDA and SQIVND (reference sequence). The CDR3 loop spans 13 amino acids. Germline trimming cut 5 bases from V and 6 bases from J; bases unmatched to any gene: 7. The CDR3 DNA is TGTGCCAGTAGTCCAAGGACAGGAGGCGAGCAGTACTTC. Translating gives CASSPRTGGEQYF.

V gene TRBV6-1 combines with J gene TRBJ2-4, with D unclear. Germline loops: CDR1 MNHNS, CDR2 SASEGT. This CDR3 region has 15 residues. Trimming removed 6 bases at V and 5 bases at J, with 17 bases between. The CDR3 region is CASRLSIGVQNIQYF. CDR3 in DNA: TGTGCCAGCAGGCTTTCCATTGGAGTGCAAAACATTCAGTACTTC.

The chain carries TRBV11-2 and TRBJ2-5, with D maybe TRBD1 (7 bases). Deletions cut 4 bases from V and 5 bases from J, with 14 bases between. CDR3 size: 14 residues. Looked up from germline, CDR1 is SGHAT and CDR2 is FQNNGV. The CDR3 spells CASSSLQGRETQYF. The CDR3 nucleotides read TGTGCCAGCAGCTCCCTACAGGGGAGGGAGACCCAGTACTTC.

The chain has TRBV28 and TRBJ2-7; possible D gene TRBD1, 5 bases. V lost 6 bases and J 3 bases, leaving 12 bases between the germline ends. The germline gives CDR1 MDHEN, CDR2 SYDVKM. The length of the CDR3 is 13 residues. The CDR3 reads CASSRDSNYEQYF. CDR3 coding DNA: TGTGCCAGCAGCCGCGACAGTAACTACGAGCAGTACTTC.

The genes are TRBV30 and TRBJ1-1; D gene uncertain. The germline V gene has CDR1 GTSNPN and CDR2 SVGIG (reference sequence). The V gene lost 4 bases and the J gene lost 5 bases, with 11 bases spanning the gap. The CDR3 contains 12 residues. The CDR3 is CAWTPFRTEAFF. The CDR3 DNA follows: TGTGCCTGGACCCCTTTCAGAACTGAAGCTTTCTTT.

This clone occurred once. The V and J genes are TRBV6-5 and TRBJ1-1, with D possibly TRBD1 on 5 matching bases. The V gene's germline CDR1 is MNHEY and CDR2 SVGAGI. V lost 4 bases and J lost 5, with 20 bases in between. The CDR3 is made up of 16 amino acids. The chain's CDR3 is CASSWGTGGGGTEAFF. CDR3 DNA sequence: TGTGCCAGCAGTTGGGGGACCGGGGGGGGAGGGACTGAAGCTTTCTTT.